The source of this TCR beta chain is a study of human T cells and chemical hapten exposure. Study in general: There were per-sample TCR yield variations, arising mainly from small pooled library volume differences.

This clonotype came up many times. Its antigen is unidentified. The V end lost 10 bases, the J end lost 0 bases, and 14 bases lay between the germline ends. Looked up from germline, CDR1 is MRHNA and CDR2 is SNTAGT. The CDR3 contains 14 residues. Under the authors' procedure: There were a median of around 100,000 TCRs per sample, with a range from roughly 20,000 to 750,000. MiXCR was run by TCRdb on the RACE reads, yielding one entry per CDR3 protein. The V and J calls and clone size come from TCRdb's table, not from the authors' own analysis. The top ten clones hold under 2.5% of a sample with more than 250,000 distinct CDR3 sequences, about 9% of them seen once. The time point denotes: pre-sensitization, week 0. Treatment noted: therapeutic diphenylcyclopropenone sensitization with weekly scalp DPC. Staff drew blood before applying each patch test. Study-wide findings and caveats: Expanded TCRs were compared with controls, and the expanded TCRs formed significantly more large CDR3 similarity clusters.

The genes are TRBV6-4 and TRBJ2-3; D call uncertain. This TCR was sampled from a woman between 40 and 50 years old with alopecia areata. Some clones in this sample may be carry-over from other donors' samples. The input for sequencing was whole blood, taken in connection with sensitization to the hapten diphenylcyclopropenone (DPC). CDR3 sequence (DNA): TGTGCCACCTCGAGCCGTCCTAGCACAGATACGCAGTATTTT. Translation: CATSSRPSTDTQYF.